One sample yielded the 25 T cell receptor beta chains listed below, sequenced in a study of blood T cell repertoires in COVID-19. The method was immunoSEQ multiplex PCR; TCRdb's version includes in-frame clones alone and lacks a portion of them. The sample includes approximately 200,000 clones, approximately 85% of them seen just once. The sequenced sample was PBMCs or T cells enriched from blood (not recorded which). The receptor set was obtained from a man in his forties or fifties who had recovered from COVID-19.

Written as DNA, the CDR3 is TGTGCCACCAGCAGAGGGACTAGCGGTGGGACAGATACGCAGTATTTT. Amino acids: CATSRGTSGGTDTQYF. The gene calls are TRBV15 and TRBJ2-3; 10 positions agree with TRBD2. There are 16 residues in the CDR3. Trimming removed 1 base from V and 3 bases from J; junction bases left unmatched: 4. Germline loops: CDR1 LNHNV, CDR2 YYDKDF (reference sequence).

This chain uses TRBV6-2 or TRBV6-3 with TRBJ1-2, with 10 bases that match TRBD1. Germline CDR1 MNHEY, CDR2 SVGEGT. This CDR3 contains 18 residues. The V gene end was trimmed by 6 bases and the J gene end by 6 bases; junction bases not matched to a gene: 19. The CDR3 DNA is TGTGCCAGCAGCCGACTCACGACAGGGGGCGCCTCGTTTGATGGCTACACCTTC. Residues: CASSRLTTGGASFDGYTF.

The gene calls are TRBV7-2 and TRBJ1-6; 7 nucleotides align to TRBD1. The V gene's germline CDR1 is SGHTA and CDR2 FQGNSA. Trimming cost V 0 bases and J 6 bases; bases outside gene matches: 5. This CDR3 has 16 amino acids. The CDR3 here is CASSLALGGVNSPLHF. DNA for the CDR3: TGTGCCAGCAGCTTAGCCCTAGGGGGCGTTAATTCACCCCTCCACTTT. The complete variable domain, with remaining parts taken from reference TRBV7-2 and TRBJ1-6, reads GAGVSQSPSNKVTEKGKDVELRCDPISGHTALYWYRQSLGQGLEFLIYFQGNSAPDKSGLPSDRFSAERTGGSVSTLTIQRTQQEDSAVYLCASSLALGGVNSPLHFGNGTRLTVT.

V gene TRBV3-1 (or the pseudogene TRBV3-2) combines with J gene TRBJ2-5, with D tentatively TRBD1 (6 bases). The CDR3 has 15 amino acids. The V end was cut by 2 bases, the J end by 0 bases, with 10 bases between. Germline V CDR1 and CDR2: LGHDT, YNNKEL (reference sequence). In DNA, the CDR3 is TGTGCCAGCAGCCAACTGAGGGGGAACCAAGAGACCCAGTACTTC. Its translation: CASSQLRGNQETQYF.

The CDR3 here is CASSPNLPHDEAFF. The CDR3 nucleotides are TGCGCCAGCAGCCCAAACCTGCCACATGATGAAGCTTTCTTT. The V and J genes are TRBV5-1 and TRBJ1-1, with D unresolved. This CDR3 region has 14 residues. Germline V gives CDR1 SGHRS, CDR2 YFSETQ. The V end lost 4 bases, the J end lost 7 bases, and 17 bases lay between the germline ends. Complete variable domain (other parts from reference TRBV5-1 and TRBJ1-1): KAGVTQTPRYLIKTRGQQVTLSCSPISGHRSVSWYQQTPGQGLQFLFEYFSETQRNKGNFPGRFSGRQFSNSRSEMNVSTLELGDSALYLCASSPNLPHDEAFFGQGTRLTVV.

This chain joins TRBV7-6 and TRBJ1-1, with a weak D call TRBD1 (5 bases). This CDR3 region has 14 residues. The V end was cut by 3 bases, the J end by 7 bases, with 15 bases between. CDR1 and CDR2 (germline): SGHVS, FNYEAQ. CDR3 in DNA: TGTGCCAGCAGCTTGGGGGAGGGGTACGATGAAGCTTTCTTT. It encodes CASSLGEGYDEAFF.

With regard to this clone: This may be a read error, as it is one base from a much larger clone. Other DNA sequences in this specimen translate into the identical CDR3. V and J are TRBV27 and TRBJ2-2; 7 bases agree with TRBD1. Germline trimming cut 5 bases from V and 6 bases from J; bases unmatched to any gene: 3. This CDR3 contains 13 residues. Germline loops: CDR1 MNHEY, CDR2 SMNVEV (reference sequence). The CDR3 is CASSLQGPGELFF. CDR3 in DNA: TGTGCCAGCAGTCTACAGGGGCCCGGGGAGCTGTTTTTT.

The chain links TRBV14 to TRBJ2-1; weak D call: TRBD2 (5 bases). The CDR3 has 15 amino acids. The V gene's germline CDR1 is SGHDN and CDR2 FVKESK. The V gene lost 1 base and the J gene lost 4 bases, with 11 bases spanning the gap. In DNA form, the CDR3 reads TGTGCCAGCAGCCAAGGCGGGTATTGGTACAATGAGCAGTTCTTC. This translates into CASSQGGYWYNEQFF.

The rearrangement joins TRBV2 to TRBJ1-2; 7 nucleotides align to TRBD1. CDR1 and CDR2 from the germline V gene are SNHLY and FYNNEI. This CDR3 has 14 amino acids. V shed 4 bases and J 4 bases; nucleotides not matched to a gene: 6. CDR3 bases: TGTGCCAGCAGTGCTGACAGGGATCGCTATGGCTACACCTTC. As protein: CASSADRDRYGYTF.

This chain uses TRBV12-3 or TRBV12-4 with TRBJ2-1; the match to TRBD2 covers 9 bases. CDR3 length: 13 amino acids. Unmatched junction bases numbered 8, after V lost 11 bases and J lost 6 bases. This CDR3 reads CAGGLAGANEQFF. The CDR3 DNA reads TGTGCCGGGGGGTTAGCGGGGGCCAATGAGCAGTTCTTC.

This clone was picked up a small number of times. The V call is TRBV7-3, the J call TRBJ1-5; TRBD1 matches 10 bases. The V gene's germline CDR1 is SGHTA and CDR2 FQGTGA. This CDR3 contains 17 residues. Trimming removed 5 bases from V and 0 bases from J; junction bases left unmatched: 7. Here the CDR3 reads CASSALDRGPSNQPQHF. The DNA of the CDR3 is TGTGCCAGCAGCGCACTCGACAGGGGGCCTAGCAATCAGCCCCAGCATTTT.

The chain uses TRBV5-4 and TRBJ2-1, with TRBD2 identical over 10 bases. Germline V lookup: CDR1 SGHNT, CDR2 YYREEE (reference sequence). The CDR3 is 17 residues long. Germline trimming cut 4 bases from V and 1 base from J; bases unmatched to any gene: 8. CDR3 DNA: TGTGCCAGCAGCCAGGCTAGCGGGAGCATTTCCTACAATGAGCAGTTCTTC. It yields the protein CASSQASGSISYNEQFF.

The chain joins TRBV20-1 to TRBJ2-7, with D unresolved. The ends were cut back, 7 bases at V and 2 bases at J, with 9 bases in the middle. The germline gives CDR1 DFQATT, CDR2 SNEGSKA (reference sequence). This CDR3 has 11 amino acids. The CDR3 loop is CSGISTYEQYF. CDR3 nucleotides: TGCAGTGGAATTAGCACCTACGAGCAGTACTTC.

This CDR3 is CASSPQASEAFF. The CDR3, as DNA: TGTGCCAGCAGTCCACAGGCTTCCGAAGCTTTCTTT. This chain joins TRBV28 and TRBJ1-1, with D tentatively TRBD1 (5 bases). CDR3 length: 12 residues. Trimming stripped 5 bases from V and 8 bases from J, with 12 bases between. CDR1 and CDR2 from the germline V gene are MDHEN and SYDVKM.

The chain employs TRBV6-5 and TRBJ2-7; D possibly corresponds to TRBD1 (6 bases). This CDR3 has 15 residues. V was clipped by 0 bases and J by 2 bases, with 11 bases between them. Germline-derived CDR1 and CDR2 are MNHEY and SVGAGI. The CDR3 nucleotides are TGTGCCAGCAGTTACTCGCTGCAGGGGACCTACGAGCAGTACTTC. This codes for CASSYSLQGTYEQYF.

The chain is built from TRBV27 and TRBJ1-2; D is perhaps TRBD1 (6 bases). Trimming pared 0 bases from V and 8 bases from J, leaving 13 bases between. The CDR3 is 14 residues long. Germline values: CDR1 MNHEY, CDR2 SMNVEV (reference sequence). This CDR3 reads CASSLSKGVGGYTF. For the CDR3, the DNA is TGTGCCAGCAGTTTATCAAAGGGGGTCGGCGGCTACACCTTC.

The CDR3 nucleotides read TGTGCCAGCAGCCGCTCCGGGAGACGAGAGACCCAGTACTTC. This sequence encodes CASSRSGRRETQYF. This chain connects TRBV7-2 to TRBJ2-5; a possible D gene is TRBD2 (6 bases). Trimming stripped 5 bases from V and 4 bases from J, with 14 bases between. Germline V CDR1 and CDR2: SGHTA, FQGNSA. This CDR3 has 14 residues. Combining the CDR3 with reference TRBV7-2 and TRBJ2-5 gives the whole variable domain GAGVSQSPSNKVTEKGKDVELRCDPISGHTALYWYRQSLGQGLEFLIYFQGNSAPDKSGLPSDRFSAERTGGSVSTLTIQRTQQEDSAVYLCASSRSGRRETQYFGPGTRLLVL.

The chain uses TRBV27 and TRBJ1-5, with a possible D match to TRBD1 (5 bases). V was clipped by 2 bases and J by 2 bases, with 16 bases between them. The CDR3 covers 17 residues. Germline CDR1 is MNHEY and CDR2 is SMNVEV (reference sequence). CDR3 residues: CASSLRTRLQGNQPQHF. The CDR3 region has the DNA TGTGCCAGCAGTTTAAGGACCAGGTTACAGGGCAATCAGCCCCAGCATTTT.

The chain's CDR3 is CASSGQLSNQPQHF. The CDR3 nucleotides read TGTGCCAGCAGTGGACAGCTTAGCAATCAGCCCCAGCATTTT. V gene TRBV2 combines with J gene TRBJ1-5; TRBD1 might be the D (5 bases). The CDR3 has 14 residues. Per the germline V gene, CDR1 is SNHLY and CDR2 is FYNNEI. V was shortened by 4 bases and J by 0 bases, with 7 bases between the two germline ends.

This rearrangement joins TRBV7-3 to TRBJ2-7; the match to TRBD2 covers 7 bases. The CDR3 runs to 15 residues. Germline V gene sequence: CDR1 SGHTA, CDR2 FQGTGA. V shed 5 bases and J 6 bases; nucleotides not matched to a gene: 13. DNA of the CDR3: TGTGCCAGCAGCCCACCCGGGACTACGTTCGCCGAGCAGTACTTC. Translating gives CASSPPGTTFAEQYF.

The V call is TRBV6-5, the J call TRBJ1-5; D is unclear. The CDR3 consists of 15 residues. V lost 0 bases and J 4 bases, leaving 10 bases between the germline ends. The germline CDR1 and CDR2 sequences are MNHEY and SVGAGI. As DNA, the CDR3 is TGTGCCAGCAGTTACTCGGGCCTCACTAATCAGCCCCAGCATTTT. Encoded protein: CASSYSGLTNQPQHF.

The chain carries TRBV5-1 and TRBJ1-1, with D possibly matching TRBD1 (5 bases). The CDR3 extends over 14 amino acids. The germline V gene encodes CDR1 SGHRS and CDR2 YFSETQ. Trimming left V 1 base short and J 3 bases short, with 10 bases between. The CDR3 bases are TGCGCCAGCAGCTTGTACGTACAGGACACTGAAGCTTTCTTT. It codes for CASSLYVQDTEAFF.

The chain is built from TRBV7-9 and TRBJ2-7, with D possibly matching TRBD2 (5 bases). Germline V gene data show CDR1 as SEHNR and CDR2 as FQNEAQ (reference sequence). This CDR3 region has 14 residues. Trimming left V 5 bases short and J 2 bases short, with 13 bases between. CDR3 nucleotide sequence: TGTGCCAGCAGCGTGTGGGGAGCCCCCTACGAGCAGTACTTC. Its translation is CASSVWGAPYEQYF.

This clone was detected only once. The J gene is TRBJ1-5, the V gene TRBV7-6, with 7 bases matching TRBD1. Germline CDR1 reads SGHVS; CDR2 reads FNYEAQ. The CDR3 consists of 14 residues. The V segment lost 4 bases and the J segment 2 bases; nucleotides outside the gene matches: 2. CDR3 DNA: TGTGCCAGCAGCTCCGGGACAGGCAATCAGCCCCAGCATTTT. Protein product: CASSSGTGNQPQHF.

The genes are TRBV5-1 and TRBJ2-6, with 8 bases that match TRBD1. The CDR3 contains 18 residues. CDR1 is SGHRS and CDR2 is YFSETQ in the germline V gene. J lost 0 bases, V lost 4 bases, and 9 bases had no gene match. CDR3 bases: TGCGCCAGCAGCCTAACCACGGACAGGGCCTCTGGGGCCAACGTCCTGACTTTC. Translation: CASSLTTDRASGANVLTF.